This T cell receptor beta chain was retrieved from a study of shared clonotypes between healthy human individuals. General observations from the study: Depth was large, yet rarefaction showed that sorted-subset sequencing was incomplete. Depth of sequencing was expected to influence donor clonotype sharing. Clonotypes which were not shared had lower generation probabilities than clonotypes that all four donors shared.

Sequenced by immunoSEQ multiplex PCR; TCRdb stores in-frame clones only, minus some. The table lists about 2.3 million clones, around 93% of them singletons. Recent acute infections and vaccinations were absent in the healthy HIV-negative adult donors. A remark on this clone: Its antigen remains unknown. Germline and junction disagree at one end, which may indicate a read error. Additional DNA sequences in this sample encode the identical CDR3.

Sequencing was carried out using naive CD4+ T cells from PBMCs. Sample subset: CD45RA+ positively selected. This sequence originates from a man aged 18 to 29 in good health. Some clones in this sample may be carry-over from other donors' samples.

CDR3 region: CASSPGTSGSTDTQYF. CDR3 coding DNA: TGCGCTAGCAGCCCGGGGACTAGCGGTAGCACAGATACGCAGTATTTT. This rearrangement joins TRBV5-1 to TRBJ2-3, with 11 bases matching TRBD2. The CDR3 has 16 amino acids. Germline loops: CDR1 SGHRS, CDR2 YFSETQ.